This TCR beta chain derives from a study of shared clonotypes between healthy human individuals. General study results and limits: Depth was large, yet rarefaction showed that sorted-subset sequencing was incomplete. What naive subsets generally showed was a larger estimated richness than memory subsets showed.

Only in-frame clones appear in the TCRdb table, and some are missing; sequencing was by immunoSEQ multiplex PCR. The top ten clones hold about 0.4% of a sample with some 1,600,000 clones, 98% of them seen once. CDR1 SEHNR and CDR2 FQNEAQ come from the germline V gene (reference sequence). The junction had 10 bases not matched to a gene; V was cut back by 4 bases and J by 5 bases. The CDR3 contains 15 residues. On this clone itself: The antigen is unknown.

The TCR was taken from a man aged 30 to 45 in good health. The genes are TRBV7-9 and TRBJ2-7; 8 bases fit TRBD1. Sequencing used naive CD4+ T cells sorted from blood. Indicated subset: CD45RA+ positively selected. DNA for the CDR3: TGTGCCAGCAGCTCCGGACAGGGTCTAAGGAACGAGCAGTACTTC. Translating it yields CASSSGQGLRNEQYF.